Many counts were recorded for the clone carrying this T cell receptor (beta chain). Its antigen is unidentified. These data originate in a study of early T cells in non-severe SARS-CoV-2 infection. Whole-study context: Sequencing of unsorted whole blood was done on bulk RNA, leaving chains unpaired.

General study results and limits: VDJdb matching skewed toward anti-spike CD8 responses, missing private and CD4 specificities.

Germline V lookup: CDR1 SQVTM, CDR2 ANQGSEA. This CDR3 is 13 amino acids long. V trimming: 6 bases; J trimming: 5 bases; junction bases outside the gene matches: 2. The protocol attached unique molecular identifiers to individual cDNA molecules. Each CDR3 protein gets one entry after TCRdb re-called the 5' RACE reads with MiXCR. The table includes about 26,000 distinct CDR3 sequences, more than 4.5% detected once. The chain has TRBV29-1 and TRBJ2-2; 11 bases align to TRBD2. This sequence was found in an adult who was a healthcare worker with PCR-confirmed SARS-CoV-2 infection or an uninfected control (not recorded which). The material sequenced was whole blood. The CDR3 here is CSVVAGGTGELFF. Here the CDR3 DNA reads TGCAGCGTCGTAGCGGGGGGGACCGGGGAGCTGTTTTTT.